Described below is a single TCR beta chain sequence and its context. This clonotype was detected once. Its binding antigen is unknown. No clone much larger than this one lies a single base away; base qualities are absent. The data are from a study of blood T cells in healthy people across ages (dated by TCRdb to between 2015 and 2016). About the study as a whole: In model experiments, template switching captured about one uniquely barcoded TCR beta cDNA molecule for every two T cells. Using deep sequencing normalized with unique cDNA molecular identifiers, the study measured how TCR beta repertoire diversity changes with age. Four age groups were formed from the donors: young (average about 15 years), middle-aged (around 41), aged (roughly 56) and long-lived (roughly 88). Using the same blood draw, the study looked at two additional independent replicas of 1 million unique cDNA reads for two donors, one aged 18 to 30 and the other aged 80 or older. To avoid experimental bias, donors of different ages were distributed randomly across sequencing lanes.

The library was built by means of 5' RACE. A second PCR of about 7 to 12 cycles was run with a J-beta primer mix and a sample-barcoded 5' primer. A unique molecular identifier was introduced onto each TCR beta cDNA molecule by a template-switch 5' adaptor carrying 12 random nucleotides. At least 2.5 million CDR3-containing paired-end reads were obtained from each sample. The Mint cDNA synthesis kit, primed by a TRBC-specific oligonucleotide, was used to synthesize first-strand cDNA from all RNA. All cDNA was treated with uracil-DNA glycosylase and then went through a first 18-cycle PCR with the universal primers M1SS and BC2_uni_R. The study's processing was this. Each sample was normalized by randomly selecting 1 million high-quality reads, each carrying a distinct molecular identifier. Reads sharing molecular identifiers were discarded rather than binned into consensus sequences. MiTCR, run with a Q25 quality threshold and the strictest error-elimination algorithm, handled CDR3 identification, clonotype clustering and error correction. A nonparametric unseen species model with Euler transformation was used to estimate lower-bound total TCR beta diversity. The public sequencing data were trimmed at Q25 with fastp and processed into clonotypes with MiXCR by TCRdb, which kept only in-frame beta chains. Merged by CDR3 protein, the rows form single entries marked with the most common genes and DNA. The V and J calls and clone size come from TCRdb's table, not from the authors' own analysis. This sample holds around 1,900,000 distinct CDR3 sequences; approximately 39% were observed only once. The ten largest clonotypes hold roughly 24% of the sample.

Systemically healthy Caucasian individuals from Russia, approximately 39 in total and aged roughly 6 to 90 years, were included as donors. Each donor gave about 11 milliliters of peripheral blood, drawn into EDTA-treated Vacutainer tubes. PBMCs were isolated by Ficoll-Paque density-gradient centrifugation, with at least 6.5 million obtained per sample. Total RNA, at least 6 micrograms per sample, was extracted from PBMCs with Trizol reagent. For every donor, flow cytometry on a PBMC aliquot measured the percentage of naive CD45RAhigh/CD27high T cells. The investigation overall reported the following: Compared with the aged group, the long-lived group had more naive CD4+ T cells, fewer expanded clones and increased TCR diversity, a pattern suggesting age selection. A strong correlation was found between observed TCR beta diversity and the percentage of naive T cells measured by flow cytometry. Because donor CMV infection status was unknown, age-related changes in expanded clonotypes were potentially confounded. Observed TCR beta diversity per million T cells fell roughly linearly with age, and a significant reduction was already apparent by age approximately 40. Because profiling used bulk unsorted PBMCs, naive and antigen-experienced compartments could not be compared conclusively. Total diversity estimates from one million sequenced T cells were considered lower bounds and underestimates.

The CDR3 numbers 16 residues from cysteine through phenylalanine. Only CDR3 DNA is held: 48 bases, read in frame from base 1. Unmatched junction bases come to 14, with V trimmed by 4 bases and J by 6 bases. Taken from the germline V gene, the CDR1 and CDR2 loops are SGHDN and FVKESK. Sample: blood. The source of this sequence is a human donor in good health. Recombination joined TRBV14 with TRBJ1-1, with 7 middle bases fitting TRBD1. Here is the DNA: TGTGCCAGCAGCCTAATGACAGGGCGCGGGGCGGCTGAAGCTTTCTTT. The translation is CASSLMTGRGAAEAFF.